Following are 14 T cell receptor beta chains from one sample sequenced in a study of blood T cells in healthy people across ages. Using a J-beta primer mix together with a sample-barcoded 5' primer, a second PCR was run for about 6 to 12 cycles. TCRdb fed the 5' RACE reads into MiXCR, producing one record per CDR3 protein. The data show some 750,000 distinct CDR3 sequences, with around a fifth seen just once and approximately 20% held by the top ten. Sequencing used blood. The receptors were gathered from an older man in good health.

Of note for this clonotype: The junction and the germline gene differ at one end; a read error may be behind it. The chain employs TRBV12-5 and TRBJ2-1, with D perhaps TRBD2 (5 bases). The germline CDR1 and CDR2 sequences are LGHNT and FRNRAP. The CDR3 loop spans 11 amino acids. The CDR3 DNA reads as TGTACTAGTGGTCTGTACAATGAGCAGTTCTTC. It encodes CTSGLYNEQFF.

This clonotype was counted between two and nine times. The chain links TRBV19 to TRBJ2-1; the D gene could be TRBD1 or TRBD2 (6 bases each). The V end was cut by 2 bases, the J end by 3 bases, with 14 bases between. The CDR3 runs 16 residues. Germline V CDR1 and CDR2: LNHDA, SQIVND (reference sequence). The CDR3, as DNA: TGTGCCAGTAGTATAAGCGCGGGACAAGACTACAATGAGCAGTTCTTC. Its translation is CASSISAGQDYNEQFF.

This clonotype was recorded a few times. The CDR3 DNA reads as TGCAGCGCTCAATTTGGGGGAAATCAGCCCCAGCATTTT. Translating it yields CSAQFGGNQPQHF. The chain carries TRBV29-1 and TRBJ1-5, with a weak D call TRBD1 (5 bases). The CDR3 is 13 residues long. V was clipped by 7 bases and J by 4 bases, with 14 bases between them. Germline V gene sequence: CDR1 SQVTM, CDR2 ANQGSEA.

The genes are TRBV29-1 and TRBJ2-3, with 9 bases fitting TRBD1. Germline V gene data show CDR1 as SQVTM and CDR2 as ANQGSEA. This CDR3 has 13 residues. V lost 6 bases to trimming and J lost 6 bases; unmatched junction nucleotides: 7. The CDR3 loop reads CSVPGQGSDTQYF. CDR3 in DNA: TGCAGCGTCCCGGGACAGGGTTCCGATACGCAGTATTTT.

The V gene is TRBV6-1, the J gene TRBJ2-1; tentative D call: TRBD2 (6 bases). Matching the DNA end better, TRBJ2-7 makes the J call doubtful. This CDR3 is built from 13 residues. The germline gives CDR1 MNHNS, CDR2 SASEGT. The CDR3 loop is CASSEEGTWEQYV. The CDR3 DNA reads as TGTGCCAGCAGTGAGGAGGGGACTTGGGAGCAGTACGTC.

The genes are TRBV7-9 and TRBJ1-1; 9 positions agree with TRBD1. Trimming took 7 bases from V and 4 from J; bases not matched to a gene: 16. Germline-derived CDR1 and CDR2 are SEHNR and FQNEAQ (reference sequence). This CDR3 contains 17 residues. CDR3 nucleotide sequence: TGTGCCAGCACCTATAGACAGGGGGTCGGGTCGGGCACTGAAGCTTTCTTT. Its translation: CASTYRQGVGSGTEAFF.

The V and J genes are TRBV20-1 and TRBJ1-5, with D perhaps TRBD1 (5 bases). In germline, CDR1 is DFQATT, CDR2 SNEGSKA (reference sequence). V was trimmed by 5 bases and J by 4 bases, leaving 18 bases between them. CDR3 length equals 15 residues. Here the CDR3 reads CSAPTLAGRNQPQHF. CDR3 in DNA: TGCAGTGCTCCCACGTTGGCAGGGCGGAATCAGCCCCAGCATTTT.

The chain has TRBV15 and TRBJ1-5; D call uncertain. Germline V CDR1 and CDR2: LNHNV, YYDKDF (reference sequence). V was shortened by 6 bases and J by 4 bases, with 7 bases between the two germline ends. The CDR3 runs 12 residues. The CDR3 spells CATRKGNQPQHF. The DNA for the CDR3 is TGTGCCACCAGAAAAGGGAATCAGCCCCAGCATTTT.

In its sample, this clonotype was seen a few times. The rearrangement links TRBV12-3 or TRBV12-4 to TRBJ2-3; 8 bases are shared with TRBD2. CDR3 length: 15 residues. V was pared by 6 bases and J by 3 bases, with 8 bases of the junction left unmatched. The CDR3 spells CASRPRRGVTDTQYF. CDR3 bases: TGTGCCAGCAGGCCTCGGCGGGGGGTTACAGATACGCAGTATTTT.

This clonotype was seen a few times. The chain uses TRBV10-3 and TRBJ1-6, with D perhaps TRBD1 (6 bases). The ends were cut back, 7 bases at V and 2 bases at J, with 12 bases in the middle. This CDR3 comprises 15 residues. In germline, CDR1 is ENHRY, CDR2 SYGVKD. The CDR3 nucleotides read TGTGCCATCACTGAAGGACAGACCTATAATTCACCCCTCCACTTT. Its translation is CAITEGQTYNSPLHF.

This chain connects TRBV3-1 to TRBJ2-7; 9 positions agree with TRBD2. In germline, CDR1 is LGHDT, CDR2 YNNKEL (reference sequence). V lost 1 base and J lost 2; bases outside the gene matches: 3. This CDR3 has 15 amino acids. In DNA, the CDR3 is TGTGCCAGCAGCCAAGGAGCGGGGGGCCCCTACGAGCAGTACTTC. It encodes CASSQGAGGPYEQYF.

Ten or more counts support this clonotype. The J gene is TRBJ2-5, the V gene TRBV10-3; 7 bases are shared with TRBD2. Trimming cost V 4 bases and J 2 bases; bases outside gene matches: 7. The CDR3 runs 15 residues. The germline V gene has CDR1 ENHRY and CDR2 SYGVKD. The CDR3 here is CAISAASGGQETQYF. In DNA form, the CDR3 reads TGTGCCATCAGTGCCGCCTCGGGGGGACAAGAGACCCAGTACTTC.

V gene TRBV14 combines with J gene TRBJ2-5; 11 positions match TRBD2. The closer fit of TRBJ2-1 to the DNA end suggests the J call may be wrong. This CDR3 has 17 residues. Germline V gives CDR1 SGHDN, CDR2 FVKESK. The CDR3 sequence: CASSQLTRLAGYNEQFF. The CDR3, as DNA: TGTGCCAGCAGCCAGCTTACTCGACTAGCGGGGTACAATGAGCAGTTCTTC.

Worth noting for this clonotype: The final CDR3 position lacks the conserved phenylalanine or tryptophan, pointing to a likely read error. This chain connects TRBV20-1 to TRBJ1-2, with 8 bases that match TRBD1. The CDR3 sequence is 12 residues long. The V gene's germline CDR1 is DFQATT and CDR2 SNEGSKA (reference sequence). V lost 3 bases to trimming and J lost 10 bases; unmatched junction nucleotides: 7. Here the CDR3 reads CSASQGQGIYTL. The CDR3 DNA reads TGCAGTGCTAGCCAAGGACAGGGAATCTACACCCTC.